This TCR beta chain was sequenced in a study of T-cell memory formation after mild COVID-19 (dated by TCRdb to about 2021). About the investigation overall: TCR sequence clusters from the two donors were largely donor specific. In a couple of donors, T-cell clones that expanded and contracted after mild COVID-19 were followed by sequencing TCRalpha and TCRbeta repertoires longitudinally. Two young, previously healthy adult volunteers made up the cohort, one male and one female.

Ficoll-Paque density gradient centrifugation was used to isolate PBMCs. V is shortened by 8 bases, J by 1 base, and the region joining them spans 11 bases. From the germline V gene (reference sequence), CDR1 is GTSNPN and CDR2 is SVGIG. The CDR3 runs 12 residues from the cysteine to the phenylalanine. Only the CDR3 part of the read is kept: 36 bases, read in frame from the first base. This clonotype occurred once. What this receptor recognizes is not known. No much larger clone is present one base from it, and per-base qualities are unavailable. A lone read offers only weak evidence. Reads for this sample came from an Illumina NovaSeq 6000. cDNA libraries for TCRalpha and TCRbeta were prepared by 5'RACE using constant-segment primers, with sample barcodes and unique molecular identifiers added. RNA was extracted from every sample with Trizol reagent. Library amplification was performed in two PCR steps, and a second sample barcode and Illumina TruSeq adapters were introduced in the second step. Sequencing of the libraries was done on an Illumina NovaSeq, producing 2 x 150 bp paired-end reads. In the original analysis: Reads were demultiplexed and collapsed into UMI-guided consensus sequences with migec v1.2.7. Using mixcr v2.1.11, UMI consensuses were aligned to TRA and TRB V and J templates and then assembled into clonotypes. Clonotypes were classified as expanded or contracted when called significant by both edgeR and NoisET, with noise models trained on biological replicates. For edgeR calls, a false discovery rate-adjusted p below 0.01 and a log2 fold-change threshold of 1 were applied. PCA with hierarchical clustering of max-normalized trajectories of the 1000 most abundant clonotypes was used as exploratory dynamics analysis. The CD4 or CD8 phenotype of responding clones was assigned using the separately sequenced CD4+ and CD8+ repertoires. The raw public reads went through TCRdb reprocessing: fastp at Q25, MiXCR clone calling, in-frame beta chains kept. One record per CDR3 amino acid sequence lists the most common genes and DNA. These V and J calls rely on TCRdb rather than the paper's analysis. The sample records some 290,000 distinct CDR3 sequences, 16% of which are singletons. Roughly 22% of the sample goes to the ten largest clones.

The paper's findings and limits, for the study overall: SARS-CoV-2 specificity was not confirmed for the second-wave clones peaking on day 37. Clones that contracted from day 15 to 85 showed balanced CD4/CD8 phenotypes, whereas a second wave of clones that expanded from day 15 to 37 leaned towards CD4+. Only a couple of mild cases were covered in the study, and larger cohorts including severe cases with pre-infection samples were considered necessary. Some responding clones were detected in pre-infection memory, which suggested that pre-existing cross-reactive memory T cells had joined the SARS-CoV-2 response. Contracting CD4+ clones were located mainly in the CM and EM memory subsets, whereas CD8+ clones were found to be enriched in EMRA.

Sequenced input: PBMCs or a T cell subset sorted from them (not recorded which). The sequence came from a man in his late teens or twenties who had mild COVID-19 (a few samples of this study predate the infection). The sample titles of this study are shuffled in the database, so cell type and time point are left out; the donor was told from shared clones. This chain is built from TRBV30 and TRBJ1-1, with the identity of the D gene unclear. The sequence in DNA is TGTGCCCGGGGAGCAGGGAACACTGAAGCTTTCTTT. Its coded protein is CARGAGNTEAFF.